The following is a T cell receptor (beta chain) sequence with its context. Its specificity is not known. The sample comes from a study of cytomegalovirus exposure and HLA in healthy donors. Whole-study results and caveats: Reported findings show TCR beta sequences accurately forecast HLA-A and HLA-B alleles in most subjects. The classifier reportedly diagnosed cytomegalovirus status with high specificity and sensitivity.

Per the germline V gene, CDR1 is SQVTM and CDR2 is ANQGSEA. CDR3 length: 16 residues. Deletions cut 4 bases from V and 1 base from J, with 19 bases between. Use of 60 Vbeta and 13 Jbeta primers characterized the PCR. Sequenced by immunoSEQ multiplex PCR; TCRdb stores in-frame clones only, minus some. Here the sample spans about 170,000 clones, approximately 82% being singletons. This receptor was identified in a male donor in good health and CMV-seronegative. Source material: PBMCs. The chain employs TRBV29-1 and TRBJ1-1; perhaps TRBD1 as D (5 bases). This CDR3 is CSVVWGVLGANTEAFF. CDR3 bases: TGCAGCGTTGTTTGGGGGGTCTTGGGCGCGAACACTGAAGCTTTCTTT. The variable domain in full, completed from reference TRBV29-1 and TRBJ1-1, reads SAVISQKPSRDICQRGTSLTIQCQVDSQVTMMFWYRQQPGQSLTLIATANQGSEATYESGFVIDKFPISRPNLTFSTLTVSNMSPEDSSIYLCSVVWGVLGANTEAFFGQGTRLTVV.